Listed below are T cell receptor beta chains from one sample, sequenced in a study of blood T cells in healthy people across ages. MiXCR, applied by TCRdb to the 5' RACE reads, yields one record per CDR3 protein. There are 1.8 million or so distinct CDR3 sequences in the sample; around 40% occur only once, and roughly 23% lies in the top ten. The sample comprised blood. Receptor source: a human donor in good health. The CDR3 runs from the conserved cysteine through the conserved F or W.

>TRBJ2-1|TRBV5-6
CASSLAPRTVGDEQFF
>TRBJ2-4|TRBV5-1
CASSSPGLAGAKNIQYF
>TRBJ2-3|TRBV6-1
CASISWGHTDTQYF
>TRBJ2-4|TRBV20-1
CSARDEGIRLLAKNIQYF
>TRBJ2-5|TRBV20-1
CSARVPGGKETQYF
>TRBJ2-2|TRBV7-3
CASSLNDPSNTGELFF
>TRBJ2-4|TRBV21-1
CASSTSTGMREQYF
>-|TRBV6-2/TRBV6-3
CASNEREETQYF
>TRBJ1-1|TRBV29-1
CSVAVGEAFF
>TRBJ1-2|TRBV3-1
CASSHDRGRNYGYTF
>TRBJ2-1|TRBV29-1
CSVEDRGTGALMTYNEQFF
>TRBJ2-1|TRBV7-9
CASSLSRGRGYNEQFF
>TRBJ2-1|TRBV7-6
CASSKWTGRNEQFF
>TRBJ1-1|TRBV4-3
CASSPRDRGSTEAFF
>TRBJ1-1|TRBV7-8
CASSSISTNTEAFF
>TRBJ1-1|TRBV4-3
CASSQDSVGTWNTEAFF
>TRBJ1-2|TRBV12-3/TRBV12-4
CASSLGAFRSYGYTF